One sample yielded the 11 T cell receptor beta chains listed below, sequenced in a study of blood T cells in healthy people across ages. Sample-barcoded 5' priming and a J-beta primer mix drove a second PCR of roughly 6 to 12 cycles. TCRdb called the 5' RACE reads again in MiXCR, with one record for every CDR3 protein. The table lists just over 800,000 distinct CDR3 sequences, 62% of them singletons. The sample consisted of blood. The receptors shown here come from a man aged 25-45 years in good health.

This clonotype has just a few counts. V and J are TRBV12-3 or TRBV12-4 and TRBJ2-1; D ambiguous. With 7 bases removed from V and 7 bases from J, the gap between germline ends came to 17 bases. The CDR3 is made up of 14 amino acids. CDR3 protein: CASITNLGKNEQFF. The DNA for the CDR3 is TGTGCCAGCATCACTAACCTGGGGAAAAATGAGCAGTTCTTC.

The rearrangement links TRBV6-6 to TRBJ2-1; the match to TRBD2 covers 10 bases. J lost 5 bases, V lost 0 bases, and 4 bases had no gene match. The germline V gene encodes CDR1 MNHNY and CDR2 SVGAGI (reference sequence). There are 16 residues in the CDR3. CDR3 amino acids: CASSYSGTSADNEQFF. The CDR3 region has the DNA TGTGCCAGCAGTTACTCCGGGACTAGCGCCGACAATGAGCAGTTCTTC.

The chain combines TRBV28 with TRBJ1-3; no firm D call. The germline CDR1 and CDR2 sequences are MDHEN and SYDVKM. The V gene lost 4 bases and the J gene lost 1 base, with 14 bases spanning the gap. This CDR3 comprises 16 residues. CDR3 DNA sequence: TGTGCCAGCAGTTCCCCGTCCCAGGCTTCTGGAAACACCATATATTTT. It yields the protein CASSSPSQASGNTIYF.

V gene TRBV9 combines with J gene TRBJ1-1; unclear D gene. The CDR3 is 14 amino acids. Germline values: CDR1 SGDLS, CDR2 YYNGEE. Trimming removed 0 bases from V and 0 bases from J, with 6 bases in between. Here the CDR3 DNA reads TGTGCCAGCAGCGTAGAACCGATGAACACTGAAGCTTTCTTT. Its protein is CASSVEPMNTEAFF. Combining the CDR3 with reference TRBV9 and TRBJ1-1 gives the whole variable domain DSGVTQTPKHLITATGQRVTLRCSPRSGDLSVYWYQQSLDQGLQFLIQYYNGEERAKGNILERFSAQQFPDLHSELNLSSLELGDSALYFCASSVEPMNTEAFFGQGTRLTVV.

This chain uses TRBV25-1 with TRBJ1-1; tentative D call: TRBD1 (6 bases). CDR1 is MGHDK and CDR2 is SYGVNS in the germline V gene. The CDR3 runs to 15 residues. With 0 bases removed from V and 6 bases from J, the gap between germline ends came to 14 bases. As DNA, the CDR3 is TGTGCCAGCAGTGAATATTTCAGGGGCCGGGCTGAAGCTTTCTTT. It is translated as CASSEYFRGRAEAFF.

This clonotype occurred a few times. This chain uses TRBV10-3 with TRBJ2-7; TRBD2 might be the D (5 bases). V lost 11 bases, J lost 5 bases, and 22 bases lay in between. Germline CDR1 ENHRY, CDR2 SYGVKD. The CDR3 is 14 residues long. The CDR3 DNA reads TGTGCCCCGAGACGGGGTACAAAAGTCCACGAGCAGTACTTC. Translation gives CAPRRGTKVHEQYF.

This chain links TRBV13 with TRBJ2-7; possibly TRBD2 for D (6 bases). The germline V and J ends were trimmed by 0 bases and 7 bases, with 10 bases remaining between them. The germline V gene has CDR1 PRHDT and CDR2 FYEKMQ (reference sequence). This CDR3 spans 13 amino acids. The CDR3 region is CASSLGVGGEQYF. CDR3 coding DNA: TGTGCCAGCAGCTTAGGGGTCGGGGGTGAGCAGTACTTC.

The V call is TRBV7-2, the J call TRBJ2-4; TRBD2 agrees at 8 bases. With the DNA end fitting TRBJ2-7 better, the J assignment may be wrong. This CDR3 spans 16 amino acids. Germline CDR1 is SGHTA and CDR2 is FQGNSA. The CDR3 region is CASSLGSGTRGYEQYF. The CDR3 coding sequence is TGTGCCAGCAGCTTAGGATCCGGGACTAGAGGGTACGAGCAGTACTTC.

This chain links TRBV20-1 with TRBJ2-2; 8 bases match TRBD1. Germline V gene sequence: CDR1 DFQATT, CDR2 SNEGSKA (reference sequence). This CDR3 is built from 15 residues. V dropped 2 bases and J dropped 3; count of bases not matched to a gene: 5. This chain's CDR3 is CSARQGARDTGELFF. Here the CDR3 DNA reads TGCAGTGCTAGACAGGGGGCGAGGGACACCGGGGAGCTGTTTTTT.

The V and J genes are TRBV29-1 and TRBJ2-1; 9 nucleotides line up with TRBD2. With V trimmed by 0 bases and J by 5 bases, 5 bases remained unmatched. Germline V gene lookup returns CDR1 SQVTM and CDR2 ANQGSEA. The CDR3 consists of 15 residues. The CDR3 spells CSVEERLAGHNEQFF. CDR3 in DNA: TGCAGCGTTGAAGAGAGGCTAGCGGGGCACAATGAGCAGTTCTTC.

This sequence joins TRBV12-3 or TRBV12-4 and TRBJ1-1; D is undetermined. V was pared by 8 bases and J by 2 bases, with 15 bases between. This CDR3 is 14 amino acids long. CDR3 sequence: CASRDLNRNTEAFF. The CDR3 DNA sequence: TGTGCCAGCCGAGACCTCAACCGAAACACTGAAGCTTTCTTT.